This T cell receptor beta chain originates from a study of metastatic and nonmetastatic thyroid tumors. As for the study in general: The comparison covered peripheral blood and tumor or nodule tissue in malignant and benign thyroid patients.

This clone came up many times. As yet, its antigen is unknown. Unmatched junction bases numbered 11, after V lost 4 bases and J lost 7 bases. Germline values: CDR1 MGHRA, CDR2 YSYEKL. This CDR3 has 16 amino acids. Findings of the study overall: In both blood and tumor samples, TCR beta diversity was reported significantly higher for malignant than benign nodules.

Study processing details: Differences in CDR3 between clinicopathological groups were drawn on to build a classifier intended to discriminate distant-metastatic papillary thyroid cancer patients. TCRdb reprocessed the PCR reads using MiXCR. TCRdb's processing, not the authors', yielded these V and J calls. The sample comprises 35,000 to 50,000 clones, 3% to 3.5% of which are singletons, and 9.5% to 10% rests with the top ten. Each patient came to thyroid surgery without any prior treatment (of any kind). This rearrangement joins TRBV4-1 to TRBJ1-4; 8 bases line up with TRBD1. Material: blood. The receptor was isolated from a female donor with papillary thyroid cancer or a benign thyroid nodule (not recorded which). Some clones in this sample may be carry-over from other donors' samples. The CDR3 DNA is TGCGCCAGCAGCCTATTCCCGGGACAGGCGGGTGAAAAACTGTTTTTT. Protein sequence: CASSLFPGQAGEKLFF.